These 21 T cell receptor beta chains came from one sample sequenced in a study of cytotoxic CD8 clonotypes in ibrutinib-treated CLL (dated by TCRdb to the early 2020s). The time point label, as the study defines it: approximately 25 months on ibrutinib. The method behind the library was the immunoSEQ multiplex PCR assay. This is the immuneACCESS table as TCRdb keeps it, with only in-frame sequences that have V and J called. A part of the clones is gone; compared with another copy, unresolved V genes explain less than half, and the rest is unexplained. This sample lists roughly 250,000 clones; under 80% were detected once. The ten largest clones take up less than 20% of the sample. This sample comprised PBMCs, obtained after 24 months of ibrutinib treatment. Every receptor here comes from a human donor with chronic lymphocytic leukemia.

The chain has TRBV11-2 and TRBJ2-7, with D hard to call. Germline assignment: CDR1 SGHAT and CDR2 FQNNGV. The CDR3 contains 16 residues. V gave up 2 bases and J gave up 0 bases, with 14 bases separating them. Written as DNA, the CDR3 is TGTGCCAGCAGCTTATCTTTTGGCTGGGGCTCCTACGAGCAGTACTTC. As protein: CASSLSFGWGSYEQYF.

This clone has more than one count but fewer than ten. This chain joins TRBV10-1 and TRBJ1-5; D unclear. V dropped 0 bases and J dropped 3 bases, with 15 bases sitting between them. The germline V gene has CDR1 WNHNN and CDR2 SYGVQD (reference sequence). There are 17 residues in the CDR3. The CDR3 loop is CASSESSQDGYNQPQHF. Here the CDR3 DNA reads TGCGCCAGCAGTGAGTCATCCCAGGACGGATACAATCAGCCCCAGCATTTT.

The chain employs TRBV7-2 and TRBJ2-7, with TRBD1 as a possible D gene (5 bases). The CDR3 is made up of 15 amino acids. V lost 0 bases and J 4 bases, leaving 13 bases between the germline ends. The germline CDR1 and CDR2 sequences are SGHTA and FQGNSA. CDR3 nucleotides: TGTGCCAGCAGCTTAGCTGTGACAGCACTTTACGAGCAGTACTTC. Translated, it gives CASSLAVTALYEQYF.

This clone was observed a few times. This chain joins TRBV15 and TRBJ1-2, with D maybe TRBD1 (6 bases). CDR1 is LNHNV, CDR2 YYDKDF, per germline (reference sequence). The ends were cut back, 8 bases at V and 5 bases at J, with 15 bases in the middle. The CDR3 runs 13 residues. The CDR3 DNA is TGTGCCACCGACGACCGGACAGCTTATGGCTACACCTTC. It is translated as CATDDRTAYGYTF.

The CDR3 spells CASSYSGARDYEQYF. Here the CDR3 DNA reads TGTGCCAGCAGTTATAGCGGGGCGAGGGACTACGAGCAGTACTTC. This chain links TRBV27 with TRBJ2-7; 8 bases map to TRBD2. CDR3 length: 15 amino acids. V shed 4 bases, J shed 3 bases, and the junction held 8 bases outside the gene matches. Germline CDR1 reads MNHEY; CDR2 reads SMNVEV (reference sequence).

This clone has a handful of counts. The genes are TRBV30 and TRBJ2-5; D ambiguous. CDR3 length: 11 residues. CDR1 and CDR2 (germline): GTSNPN, SVGIG (reference sequence). Trimming took 1 base from V and 5 from J, leaving 5 bases between them. For the CDR3, the DNA is TGTGCCTGGAGTGACCGGGAGACCCAGTACTTC. Amino acid sequence: CAWSDRETQYF.

The rearrangement links TRBV28 to TRBJ2-7; D remains unclear. This CDR3 has 13 amino acids. CDR1 and CDR2 (germline): MDHEN, SYDVKM. Trimming took 4 bases from V and 4 from J, leaving 11 bases between them. The CDR3 loop is CASSSLMFYEQYF. CDR3 coding DNA: TGTGCCAGCAGTTCCCTCATGTTTTACGAGCAGTACTTC.

This chain links TRBV5-5 with TRBJ2-5; weak D call: TRBD1 (6 bases). This CDR3 has 14 amino acids. V shed 3 bases and J shed 5 bases, with 14 bases lying between them. CDR1 SGHKS and CDR2 YYEKEE come from the germline V gene (reference sequence). The chain's CDR3 is CASSSRGLGETQYF. The CDR3, as DNA: TGTGCCAGCAGCTCGAGGGGGTTAGGGGAGACCCAGTACTTC.

The J gene is TRBJ2-7, the V gene TRBV19; D might be TRBD1 or TRBD2, each matching 6 bases. In germline, CDR1 is LNHDA, CDR2 SQIVND (reference sequence). The CDR3 totals 12 residues. Trimming cost V 5 bases and J 6 bases, with 11 bases left between them. The CDR3 reads CASSLSGAEQYF. In DNA, the CDR3 is TGTGCCAGTAGTCTTTCGGGGGCCGAGCAGTACTTC.

The genes are TRBV9 and TRBJ2-4; perhaps TRBD1 as D (5 bases). The CDR3 runs 15 residues. With 2 bases removed from V and 3 bases from J, the gap between germline ends came to 12 bases. Germline V lookup: CDR1 SGDLS, CDR2 YYNGEE. CDR3 DNA: TGTGCCAGCAGCGTGGCCGGGCAGGGCAAAAACATTCAGTACTTC. Its translation is CASSVAGQGKNIQYF.

The chain uses TRBV2 and TRBJ1-1; 8 nucleotides align to TRBD1. With V trimmed by 4 bases and J by 6 bases, 4 bases remained unmatched. CDR1 is SNHLY and CDR2 is FYNNEI in the germline V gene. This CDR3 spans 13 amino acids. The CDR3, as DNA: TGTGCCAGCAGTGTTCAGGGGGCGGCTGAAGCTTTCTTT. Residues: CASSVQGAAEAFF.

This rearrangement joins TRBV28 to TRBJ1-5; D gene unclear. The germline V gene has CDR1 MDHEN and CDR2 SYDVKM. The CDR3 length is 15 residues. V dropped 3 bases and J dropped 4 bases, with 13 bases sitting between them. Written as DNA, the CDR3 is TGTGCCAGCAGTTTGGCGGGCCTTAGGAATCAGCCCCAGCATTTT. This encodes CASSLAGLRNQPQHF. The full variable domain, rest sourced from reference TRBV28 and TRBJ1-5, is DVKVTQSSRYLVKRTGEKVFLECVQDMDHENMFWYRQDPGLGLRLIYFSYDVKMKEKGDIPEGYSVSREKKERFSLILESASTNQTSMYLCASSLAGLRNQPQHFGDGTRLSIL.

As concerns this clone: A much larger clone is a single base away; this may be a read error. V gene TRBV7-9 combines with J gene TRBJ1-5; D ambiguous. Trimming cost V 5 bases and J 0 bases, with 5 bases left between them. From germline, CDR1 is SEHNR and CDR2 FQNEAQ (reference sequence). The CDR3 covers 13 residues. The CDR3 spells CASSPYSNQPQHF. In DNA, the CDR3 is TGTGCCAGCAGCCCATATAGCAATCAGCCCCAGCATTTT.

The genes are TRBV29-1 and TRBJ1-1, with TRBD1 identical over 8 bases. This CDR3 has 13 amino acids. Germline values: CDR1 SQVTM, CDR2 ANQGSEA. The J segment lost 0 bases and the V segment lost 7 bases, leaving 4 bases of the junction unmatched. The CDR3 loop is CSAQTGVNTEAFF. CDR3 sequence (DNA): TGCAGCGCTCAGACAGGGGTGAACACTGAAGCTTTCTTT. The whole variable domain, filled in from reference TRBV29-1 and TRBJ1-1, reads SAVISQKPSRDICQRGTSLTIQCQVDSQVTMMFWYRQQPGQSLTLIATANQGSEATYESGFVIDKFPISRPNLTFSTLTVSNMSPEDSSIYLCSAQTGVNTEAFFGQGTRLTVV.

CDR3 sequence reads: CASSVGGSGAPGDTQYF. CDR3 sequence (DNA): TGTGCCAGCAGCGTAGGCGGTAGCGGGGCCCCAGGGGATACGCAGTATTTT. The chain links TRBV9 to TRBJ2-3; TRBD2 matches 8 bases. With V trimmed by 0 bases and J by 6 bases, 12 bases remained unmatched. This CDR3 region has 17 residues. Per germline, CDR1 SGDLS and CDR2 YYNGEE. The full variable domain, in which reference TRBV9 and TRBJ2-3 provide the parts outside the CDR3, is DSGVTQTPKHLITATGQRVTLRCSPRSGDLSVYWYQQSLDQGLQFLIQYYNGEERAKGNILERFSAQQFPDLHSELNLSSLELGDSALYFCASSVGGSGAPGDTQYFGPGTRLTVL.

The gene calls are TRBV9 and TRBJ2-5, with D perhaps matching TRBD1 (5 bases). This CDR3 has 14 residues. V was cut by 2 bases and J by 3 bases, with 11 bases left in between. Germline CDR1 SGDLS, CDR2 YYNGEE. Written as DNA, the CDR3 is TGTGCCAGCAGCGTCGGACAAGATGAAGAGACCCAGTACTTC. Its protein is CASSVGQDEETQYF.

The chain combines TRBV2 with TRBJ2-3; no clear D. Germline assignment: CDR1 SNHLY and CDR2 FYNNEI. The CDR3 has 13 residues. V lost 3 bases to trimming and J lost 8 bases, with 12 bases between them. CDR3 sequence (DNA): TGTGCCAGCAGTGATGGGGTCTGGGTTACGCAGTATTTT. The encoded protein is CASSDGVWVTQYF.

This clone was recorded a few times. In DNA form, the CDR3 reads TGTGCCAGCAGCCAGTGGGACTCCAGCAGCTCCTACGAGCAGTACTTC. Translating gives CASSQWDSSSSYEQYF. The chain is built from TRBV7-9 and TRBJ2-7, with a possible D match to TRBD2 (6 bases). The length of the CDR3 is 16 residues. V was shortened by 5 bases and J by 0 bases, with 17 bases between the two germline ends. Per germline, CDR1 SEHNR and CDR2 FQNEAQ (reference sequence).

The chain uses TRBV12-5 and TRBJ2-7; no clear D gene. Trimming pared 0 bases from V and 3 bases from J, leaving 12 bases between. Germline values: CDR1 LGHNT, CDR2 FRNRAP. The CDR3 is 15 amino acids. CDR3 nucleotides: TGTGCTAGTGGTTTGGTTACGGGCCAATTCTACGAGCAGTACTTC. Translated: CASGLVTGQFYEQYF.

This clone was seen only a few times. J is TRBJ1-3 and V is TRBV5-1, with D possibly matching TRBD1 (6 bases). Between the trimmed V and J ends, which lost 1 base and 8 bases, there was a span of 16 bases. Germline V lookup: CDR1 SGHRS, CDR2 YFSETQ. The CDR3 totals 15 residues. The DNA of the CDR3 is TGCGCCAGCAGCTTGAAGGACAGTAGTCTGGACACCATATATTTT. It specifies CASSLKDSSLDTIYF. The whole variable domain, remainder taken from reference TRBV5-1 and TRBJ1-3, is KAGVTQTPRYLIKTRGQQVTLSCSPISGHRSVSWYQQTPGQGLQFLFEYFSETQRNKGNFPGRFSGRQFSNSRSEMNVSTLELGDSALYLCASSLKDSSLDTIYFGEGSWLTVV.

The chain links TRBV30 to TRBJ1-1, with TRBD1 identical over 7 bases. Losses at the gene ends were 3 bases for V and 0 bases for J; bases not matched to a gene: 4. The CDR3 extends over 14 amino acids. From germline, CDR1 is GTSNPN and CDR2 SVGIG (reference sequence). The CDR3 coding sequence is TGTGCCTGGAGGGGGGGACAGCTGAACACTGAAGCTTTCTTT. Residues: CAWRGGQLNTEAFF.